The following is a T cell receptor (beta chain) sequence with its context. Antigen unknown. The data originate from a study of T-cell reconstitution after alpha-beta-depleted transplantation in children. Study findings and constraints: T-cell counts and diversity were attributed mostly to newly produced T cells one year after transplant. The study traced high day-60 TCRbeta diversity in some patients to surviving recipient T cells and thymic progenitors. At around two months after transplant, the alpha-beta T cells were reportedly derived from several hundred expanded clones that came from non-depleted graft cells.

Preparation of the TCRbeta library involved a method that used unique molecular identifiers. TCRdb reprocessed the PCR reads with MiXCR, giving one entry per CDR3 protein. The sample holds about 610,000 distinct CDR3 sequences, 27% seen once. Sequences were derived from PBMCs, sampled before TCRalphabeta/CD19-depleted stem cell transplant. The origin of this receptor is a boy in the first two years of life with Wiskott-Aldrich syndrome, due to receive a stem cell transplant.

The DNA of the CDR3 is TGTGCCAGCAGTTACTCGAACTCCAATGAGCAGTTCTTC. It yields the protein CASSYSNSNEQFF. The chain links TRBV6-5 to TRBJ2-1, with D uncertain. The ends were cut back, 0 bases at V and 6 bases at J, with 6 bases in the middle. CDR1 is MNHEY and CDR2 is SVGAGI in the germline V gene. The CDR3 runs 13 residues.